Listed below are T cell receptor beta chains from one sample, sequenced in a study of shared clonotypes between healthy human individuals. TCRdb's copy holds only in-frame clones and misses some; the assay was immunoSEQ multiplex PCR. The sample lists some 1,900,000 clones, about 95% seen once, with approximately 1.2% in the top ten. Material for sequencing was naive CD8+ T cells sorted from blood. These receptors all come from a man aged 18 to 30 in good health. Both conserved end residues are part of each CDR3. Each record gives: clone size, V gene, J gene, D gene, CDR3 protein, CDR3 DNA. The D gene is left open where the match is weak. Some rows have no size entry. The others give once, few or many, or a class for an expanded clone.

size: once
V: TRBV7-2
J: TRBJ2-5
D: NA
CDR3: CASSLAEGSGALATQYF
DNA: TGTGCCAGCAGCTTAGCGGAGGGTAGTGGAGCCCTTGCGACCCAGTACTTC

size: once
V: TRBV4-3
J: TRBJ2-7
D: TRBD1
CDR3: CASSRGQDPYEQYF
DNA: TGCGCCAGCAGCCGAGGACAGGACCCTTACGAGCAGTACTTC

size: once
V: TRBV15
J: TRBJ2-2
D: NA
CDR3: CATSQTSSAGELFF
DNA: TGTGCCACCAGTCAGACTAGTTCGGCCGGGGAGCTGTTTTTT

size: few
V: TRBV6-5
J: TRBJ1-5
D: NA
CDR3: CASSPEGNQPQHF
DNA: TGTGCCAGCAGCCCCGAGGGAAATCAGCCCCAGCATTTT

size: NA
V: TRBV5-1
J: TRBJ2-5
D: TRBD1
CDR3: CASSWEQGAVGETQYF
DNA: TGCGCCAGCAGCTGGGAACAGGGGGCGGTAGGAGAGACCCAGTACTTC

size: NA
V: TRBV13
J: TRBJ2-7
D: NA
CDR3: CASSSGPYEQYF
DNA: TGTGCCAGCAGCTCCGGACCTTACGAGCAGTACTTC

size: NA
V: TRBV7-9
J: TRBJ2-2
D: NA
CDR3: CASSSFLAGELFF
DNA: TGTGCCAGCAGCTCCTTCTTAGCCGGGGAGCTGTTTTTT

size: NA
V: TRBV9
J: TRBJ2-7
D: NA
CDR3: CASSVDGDFYEQYF
DNA: TGTGCCAGCAGCGTAGATGGAGATTTCTACGAGCAGTACTTC

size: NA
V: TRBV4-1
J: TRBJ2-7
D: TRBD1
CDR3: CASSYGTGNYEQYF
DNA: TGCGCCAGCAGCTATGGGACAGGGAACTACGAGCAGTACTTC

size: NA
V: TRBV7-8
J: TRBJ2-7
D: NA
CDR3: CASSRGVETYEQYF
DNA: TGTGCCAGCAGCCGAGGGGTCGAAACCTACGAGCAGTACTTC

size: once
V: TRBV19
J: TRBJ1-5
D: NA
CDR3: CASSPGDSALEKHF
DNA: TGTGCCAGTAGTCCCGGGGACTCGGCCTTAGAAAAGCATTTT

size: NA
V: TRBV5-4
J: TRBJ2-5
D: NA
CDR3: CASSLSGGLEGETQYF
DNA: TGTGCCAGCAGCTTGTCTGGGGGCCTCGAGGGGGAGACCCAGTACTTC

size: few
V: TRBV29-1
J: TRBJ1-1
D: NA
CDR3: CSVEGNTEAFF
DNA: TGCAGCGTTGAAGGTAACACTGAAGCTTTCTTT

size: NA
V: TRBV4-3
J: TRBJ2-7
D: NA
CDR3: CASSQEDARVHEQYF
DNA: TGCGCCAGCAGCCAAGAAGACGCCAGGGTACACGAGCAGTACTTC

size: NA
V: TRBV28
J: TRBJ2-7
D: TRBD2
CDR3: CASSRSGSGYEQYF
DNA: TGTGCCAGCAGCCGTAGCGGGAGTGGGTACGAGCAGTACTTC

size: NA
V: TRBV19
J: TRBJ1-5
D: NA
CDR3: CASSITGYSNQPQHF
DNA: TGTGCCAGTAGTATCACAGGGTATAGCAATCAGCCCCAGCATTTT

size: NA
V: TRBV4-1
J: TRBJ2-7
D: TRBD1
CDR3: CASSQSFGTGHTYEQYF
DNA: TGCGCCAGCAGCCAGAGCTTCGGGACAGGCCATACCTACGAGCAGTACTTC

size: NA
V: TRBV6-5
J: TRBJ2-1
D: NA
CDR3: CASSDTTYNEQFF
DNA: TGTGCCAGCAGCGATACCACCTACAATGAGCAGTTCTTC

size: NA
V: TRBV10-1
J: TRBJ1-2
D: TRBD1
CDR3: CASSVTGGEPLFEANYGYTF
DNA: TGCGCCAGCAGTGTGACAGGGGGCGAACCTCTTTTCGAAGCTAACTATGGCTACACCTTC

size: NA
V: TRBV27
J: TRBJ2-7
D: NA
CDR3: CASSSDGLSSYEQYF
DNA: TGTGCCAGCAGCTCCGACGGACTCTCTTCCTACGAGCAGTACTTC

size: NA
V: TRBV14
J: TRBJ1-1
D: NA
CDR3: CASSQDTSRGGNTEAFF
DNA: TGTGCCAGCAGCCAAGATACCTCGAGGGGAGGGAACACTGAAGCTTTCTTT

size: NA
V: TRBV27
J: TRBJ2-7
D: NA
CDR3: CASRRQSLLYEQYF
DNA: TGTGCCAGCAGGAGACAAAGCCTCCTCTACGAGCAGTACTTC

size: NA
V: TRBV5-1
J: TRBJ2-2
D: NA
CDR3: CASSLWENTGELFF
DNA: TGCGCCAGCAGCTTGTGGGAGAACACCGGGGAGCTGTTTTTT

size: NA
V: TRBV5-6
J: TRBJ1-1
D: TRBD1
CDR3: CASSFGTGRSEAFF
DNA: TGTGCCAGCAGCTTTGGGACAGGGCGATCTGAAGCTTTCTTT

size: NA
V: TRBV7-9
J: TRBJ2-5
D: TRBD2
CDR3: CASSPGGEGVQETQYF
DNA: TGTGCCAGCAGCCCCGGAGGGGAGGGAGTCCAAGAGACCCAGTACTTC

size: NA
V: TRBV5-4
J: TRBJ2-1
D: TRBD2
CDR3: CASSFGAGGDHEQFF
DNA: TGTGCCAGCAGCTTTGGAGCGGGAGGTGATCATGAGCAGTTCTTC

size: NA
V: TRBV4-3
J: TRBJ2-3
D: TRBD2
CDR3: CASSEGAGLATDTQYF
DNA: TGCGCCAGCAGCGAAGGCGCAGGACTAGCCACAGATACGCAGTATTTT

size: NA
V: TRBV9
J: TRBJ2-7
D: TRBD1
CDR3: CASSVGGGSAYEQYF
DNA: TGTGCCAGCAGCGTAGGAGGGGGCAGCGCCTACGAGCAGTACTTC

size: NA
V: TRBV27
J: TRBJ2-7
D: NA
CDR3: CASSSLSYEQYF
DNA: TGTGCCAGCTCCTCCCTATCCTACGAGCAGTACTTC

size: NA
V: TRBV15
J: TRBJ1-2
D: NA
CDR3: CATSREQGFNYGYTF
DNA: TGTGCCACCAGCAGAGAACAGGGTTTCAACTATGGCTACACCTTC

size: NA
V: TRBV4-2
J: TRBJ2-2
D: NA
CDR3: CASSQDWLDTGELFF
DNA: TGTGCCAGCAGCCAAGATTGGTTAGACACCGGGGAGCTGTTTTTT

size: NA
V: TRBV4-1
J: TRBJ1-3
D: NA
CDR3: CASSQEPGIAGNTIYF
DNA: TGCGCCAGCAGCCAAGAACCGGGGATAGCTGGAAACACCATATATTTT

size: NA
V: TRBV27
J: TRBJ2-2
D: NA
CDR3: CASNNPGAGELFF
DNA: TGTGCCAGCAACAACCCCGGGGCCGGGGAGCTGTTTTTT

size: NA
V: TRBV6-1
J: TRBJ1-2
D: NA
CDR3: CASSDRRRGNYGYTF
DNA: TGTGCCAGCAGTGACAGACGGCGGGGGAACTATGGCTACACCTTC

size: NA
V: TRBV28
J: TRBJ2-7
D: NA
CDR3: CASSGLEELTYEQYF
DNA: TGTGCCAGCAGTGGCTTAGAGGAGTTGACCTACGAGCAGTACTTC

size: NA
V: TRBV11-3
J: TRBJ2-1
D: TRBD2
CDR3: CASSDTSGGAGGNHNEQFF
DNA: TGTGCCAGCAGCGATACTAGCGGGGGGGCAGGCGGTAATCACAATGAGCAGTTCTTC

size: NA
V: TRBV4-1
J: TRBJ2-3
D: NA
CDR3: CASSQGWDLARSDTQYF
DNA: TGCGCCAGCAGCCAAGGGTGGGACTTGGCTAGATCAGATACGCAGTATTTT

size: NA
V: TRBV4-1
J: TRBJ2-1
D: NA
CDR3: CASSQESIYNEQFF
DNA: TGCGCCAGCAGCCAAGAGTCTATATACAATGAGCAGTTCTTC

size: NA
V: TRBV4-3
J: TRBJ1-1
D: NA
CDR3: CASSQRLSQGTLNTEAFF
DNA: TGCGCCAGCAGCCAACGCCTTAGCCAGGGGACTTTAAACACTGAAGCTTTCTTT

size: NA
V: TRBV7-9
J: TRBJ2-1
D: NA
CDR3: CASSSPRVFTGSIYNEQFF
DNA: TGTGCCAGCAGCTCCCCCCGGGTCTTTACCGGATCTATTTACAATGAGCAGTTCTTC

size: NA
V: TRBV19
J: TRBJ2-7
D: NA
CDR3: CASSIIGSYEQYF
DNA: TGTGCCAGTAGTATAATAGGTAGCTACGAGCAGTACTTC

size: NA
V: TRBV5-4
J: TRBJ1-2
D: NA
CDR3: CASSLQSTYGYTF
DNA: TGTGCCAGCAGCCTGCAGTCGACTTATGGCTACACCTTC

size: NA
V: TRBV30
J: TRBJ1-1
D: TRBD1
CDR3: CASDRGNTEAFF
DNA: TGTGCCTCGGACAGGGGTAACACTGAAGCTTTCTTT

size: NA
V: TRBV9
J: TRBJ2-1
D: NA
CDR3: CASSVGVSTYNEQFF
DNA: TGTGCCAGCAGCGTAGGGGTTTCCACCTACAATGAGCAGTTCTTC

size: NA
V: TRBV14
J: TRBJ2-7
D: TRBD2
CDR3: CASSHGLAGVRPSYEQYF
DNA: TGTGCCAGCAGCCACGGACTAGCGGGAGTCCGTCCTTCCTACGAGCAGTACTTC

size: NA
V: TRBV28
J: TRBJ1-1
D: NA
CDR3: CASSQMGGAMNTEAFF
DNA: TGTGCCAGCAGTCAAATGGGGGGGGCGATGAACACTGAAGCTTTCTTT

size: NA
V: TRBV5-1
J: TRBJ2-5
D: NA
CDR3: CASSLELLETQYF
DNA: TGCGCCAGCAGCTTGGAACTATTAGAGACCCAGTACTTC

size: NA
V: TRBV9
J: TRBJ1-1
D: NA
CDR3: CASSVAAAGNTEAFF
DNA: TGTGCCAGCAGCGTAGCAGCGGCGGGGAACACTGAAGCTTTCTTT